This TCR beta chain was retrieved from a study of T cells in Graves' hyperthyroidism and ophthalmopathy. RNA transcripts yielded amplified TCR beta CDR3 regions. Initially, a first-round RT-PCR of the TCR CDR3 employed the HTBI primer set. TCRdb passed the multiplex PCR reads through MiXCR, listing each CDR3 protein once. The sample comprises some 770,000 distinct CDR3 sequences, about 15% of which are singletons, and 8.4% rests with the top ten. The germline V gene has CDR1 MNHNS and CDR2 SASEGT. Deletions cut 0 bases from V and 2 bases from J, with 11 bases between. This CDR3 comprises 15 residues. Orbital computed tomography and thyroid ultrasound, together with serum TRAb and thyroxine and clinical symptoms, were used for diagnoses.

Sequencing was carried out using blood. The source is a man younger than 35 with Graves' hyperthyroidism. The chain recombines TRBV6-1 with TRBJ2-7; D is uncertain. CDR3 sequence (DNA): TGTGCCAGCAGTGAAGCGGGGTCACGCACCTACGAGCAGTACTTC. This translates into CASSEAGSRTYEQYF.